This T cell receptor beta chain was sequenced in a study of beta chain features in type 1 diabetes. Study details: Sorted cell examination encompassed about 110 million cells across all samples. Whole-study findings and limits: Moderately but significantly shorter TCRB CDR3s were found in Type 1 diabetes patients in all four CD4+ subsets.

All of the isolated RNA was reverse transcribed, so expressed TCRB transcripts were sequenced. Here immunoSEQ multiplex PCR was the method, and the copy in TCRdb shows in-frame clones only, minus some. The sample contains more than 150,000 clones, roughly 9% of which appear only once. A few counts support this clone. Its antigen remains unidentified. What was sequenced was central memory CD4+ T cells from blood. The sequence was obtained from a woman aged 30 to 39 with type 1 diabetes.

The CDR3 is CATSRDSGTEAFF. The CDR3 DNA is TGTGCCACCAGCCGGGACAGTGGCACTGAAGCTTTCTTT. The chain links TRBV2 to TRBJ1-1, with TRBD1 matching over 7 bases. V was pared by 10 bases and J by 4 bases, with 9 bases of the junction left unmatched. The CDR3 contains 13 residues. Germline assignment: CDR1 SNHLY and CDR2 FYNNEI.